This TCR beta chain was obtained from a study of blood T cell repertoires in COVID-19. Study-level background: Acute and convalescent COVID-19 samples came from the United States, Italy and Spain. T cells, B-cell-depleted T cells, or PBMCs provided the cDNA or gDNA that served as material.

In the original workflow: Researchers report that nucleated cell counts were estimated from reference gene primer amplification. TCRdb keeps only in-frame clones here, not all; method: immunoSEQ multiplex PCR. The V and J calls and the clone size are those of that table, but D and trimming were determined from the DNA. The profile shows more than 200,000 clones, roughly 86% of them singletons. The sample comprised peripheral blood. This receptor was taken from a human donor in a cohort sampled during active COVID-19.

CDR3 loop: CATSVGGAGDNEQFF. The CDR3 DNA is TGTGCCACCAGTGTGGGGGGGGCAGGGGACAATGAGCAGTTCTTC. V and J are TRBV24-1 and TRBJ2-1; maybe TRBD2 (7 bases). The CDR3 runs 15 residues. Deletions cut 5 bases from V and 5 bases from J, with 15 bases between. Looked up from germline, CDR1 is KGHDR and CDR2 is SFDVKD.